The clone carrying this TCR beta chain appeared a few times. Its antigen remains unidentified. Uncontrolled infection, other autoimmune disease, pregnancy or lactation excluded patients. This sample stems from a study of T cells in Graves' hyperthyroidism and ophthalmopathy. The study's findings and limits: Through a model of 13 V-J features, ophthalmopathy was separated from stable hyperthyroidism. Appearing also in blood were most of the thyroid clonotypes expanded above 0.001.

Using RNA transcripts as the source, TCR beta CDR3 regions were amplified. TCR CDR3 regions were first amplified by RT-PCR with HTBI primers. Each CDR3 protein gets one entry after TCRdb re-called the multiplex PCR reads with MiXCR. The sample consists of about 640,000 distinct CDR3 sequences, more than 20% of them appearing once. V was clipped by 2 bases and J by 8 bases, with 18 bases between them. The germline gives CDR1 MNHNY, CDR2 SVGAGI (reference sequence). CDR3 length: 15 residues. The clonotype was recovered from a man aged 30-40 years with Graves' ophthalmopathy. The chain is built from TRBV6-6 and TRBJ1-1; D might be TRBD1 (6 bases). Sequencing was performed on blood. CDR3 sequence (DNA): TGTGCCAGCAGTTACATACGGGGGGCAAATGACGAAGCTTTCTTT. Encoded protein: CASSYIRGANDEAFF.